This T cell receptor beta chain comes out of a study of blood T cell repertoires in COVID-19. Clones were sequenced by immunoSEQ multiplex PCR, and TCRdb holds only the in-frame ones, with some missing. In the table there are 39,000 or so clones, 81% of which are singletons. The length of the CDR3 is 12 residues. Trimming shortened V by 5 bases and J by 7 bases, and 11 bases separated the two germline ends. Germline V lookup: CDR1 SGHDN, CDR2 FVKESK. This clonotype was sampled from a man aged 35 to 55 with active or convalescent COVID-19. The sequencing input was peripheral blood. This chain links TRBV14 with TRBJ2-5; the D is unclear. Here the CDR3 DNA reads TGTGCCAGCAGCTTCGCCCCGGGGACCCAGTACTTC. It encodes CASSFAPGTQYF.